This entry features one T cell receptor beta chain sequence. Its antigen is unidentified. The sample belongs to a study of T cells in Graves' hyperthyroidism and ophthalmopathy. In germline, CDR1 is SQVTM, CDR2 ANQGSEA. The trim removed 4 bases at V and 7 bases at J, leaving 11 bases unmatched. The CDR3 is 14 residues long. Study-wide findings and caveats: Blood shared most expanded thyroid clonotypes above 0.001. In validation, the model predicted ophthalmopathy. These predictions came a median roughly six months before onset.

Using RNA transcripts as the source, TCR beta CDR3 regions were amplified. Using the HTBI primer set, a first-round RT-PCR was run on the TCR CDR3. In TCRdb, the multiplex PCR reads were re-called with MiXCR into one record per CDR3 protein. Among hundreds of thousands of distinct CDR3 sequences listed, around 15% were seen once. Ophthalmopathy cases met thresholds of Clinical Activity Score at least 3, NOSPECS grade at least 4 and duration under 3 months. Uncontrolled infection, other autoimmune disease, pregnancy and lactation each barred patients from inclusion. Sequencing was done on a sample of blood. The TCR was taken from a woman aged 40 to 50 with Graves' ophthalmopathy. The V call is TRBV29-1, the J call TRBJ2-7, with 9 bases fitting TRBD2. The DNA of the CDR3 is TGCAGCGTTGTTAAGATTGGCCTAGCGGGAGAGCAGTACTTC. Translated: CSVVKIGLAGEQYF.